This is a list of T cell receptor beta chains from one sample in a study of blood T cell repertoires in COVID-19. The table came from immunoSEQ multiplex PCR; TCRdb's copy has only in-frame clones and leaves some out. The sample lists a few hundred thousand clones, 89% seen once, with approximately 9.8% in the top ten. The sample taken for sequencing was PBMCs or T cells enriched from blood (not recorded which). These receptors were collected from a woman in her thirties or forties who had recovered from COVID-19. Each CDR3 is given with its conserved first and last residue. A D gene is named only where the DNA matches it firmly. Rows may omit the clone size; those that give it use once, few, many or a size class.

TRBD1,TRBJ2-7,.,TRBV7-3,TGTGCCAGCAGCTTAGGGACAGGTCCGTACGAGCAGTACTTC,CASSLGTGPYEQYF
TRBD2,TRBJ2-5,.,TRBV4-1,TGCGCCAGCAGCCCCTTTGCTAGCGGAGGAGGAGAGACCCAGTACTTC,CASSPFASGGGETQYF
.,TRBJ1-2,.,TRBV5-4,TGTGCCAGCAGCTTGGTGACGGGAGGCTACACCTTC,CASSLVTGGYTF
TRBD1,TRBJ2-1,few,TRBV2,TGTGCCAGTACCGAGGGACAGCCCTACAATGAGCAGTTCTTC,CASTEGQPYNEQFF
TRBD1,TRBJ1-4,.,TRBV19,TGTGCCAGTAGTTTTCCTGGGGGACAGAGGCTTGAAAAACTGTTTTTT,CASSFPGGQRLEKLFF
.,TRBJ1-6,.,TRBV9,TGTGCCAGCAGCGTAGGACAGGTACAAAATTCACCCCTCCACTTT,CASSVGQVQNSPLHF
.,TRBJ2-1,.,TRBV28,TGTGCCAGCAGTTTTCGCGGCCGGAGCTCCTACAATGAGCAGTTCTTC,CASSFRGRSSYNEQFF
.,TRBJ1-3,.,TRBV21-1,TGTGCCAGCAGCACAGACCGGGACAGGGGTCGTACTGGAAACACCATATATTTT,CASSTDRDRGRTGNTIYF
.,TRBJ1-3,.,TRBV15,TGTGCCACCAGCAGAGATAAAGGGGGTGGAAACACCATATATTTT,CATSRDKGGGNTIYF
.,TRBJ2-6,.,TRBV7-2,TGTGCCAGCAGTCCTACACTCGACAGCTCTGGGGCCAACGTCCTGACTTTC,CASSPTLDSSGANVLTF
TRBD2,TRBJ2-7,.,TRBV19,TGTGCCAGTAGTATGAGAAAGCGGGAGCACGAGCAGTACTTC,CASSMRKREHEQYF
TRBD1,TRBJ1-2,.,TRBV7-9,TGTGCCAGCAGTTCATTTCCAGACAGGGGGTATGGCTACACCTTC,CASSSFPDRGYGYTF
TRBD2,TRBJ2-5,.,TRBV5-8,TGTGCCAGCAGCTTGGGGACTAGCGGGAGAGCCGAGACCCAGTACTTC,CASSLGTSGRAETQYF
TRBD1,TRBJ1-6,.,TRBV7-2,TGTGCCAGCAGCTTAGAGGGGACAGGGCCGGGCGATTCACCCCTCCACTTT,CASSLEGTGPGDSPLHF
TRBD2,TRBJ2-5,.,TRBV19,TGTGCCAGTAGTATCCTAGCGGGGGGAGAGACCCAGTACTTC,CASSILAGGETQYF
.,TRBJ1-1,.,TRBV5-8,TGTGCCAGCAGCTTGGATGGAGGGGTGAGAGCTTTCTTT,CASSLDGGVRAFF
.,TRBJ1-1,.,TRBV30,TGTGCCTGGAGCCCTCTAGGGGCTGAGACTGAAGCTTTCTTT,CAWSPLGAETEAFF
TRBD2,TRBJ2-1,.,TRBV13,TGTGCCAGCAAGCGAGAGCGGGGGGGCATAGATGAGCAGTTCTTC,CASKRERGGIDEQFF
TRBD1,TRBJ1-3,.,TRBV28,TGTGCCAGCAGTTTAGGACAGGGAAGAGCTGGAAACACCATATATTTT,CASSLGQGRAGNTIYF
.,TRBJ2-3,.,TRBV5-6,TGTGCCAGCAGTTACCCTACCGTTTTAAGCACAGATACGCAGTATTTT,CASSYPTVLSTDTQYF
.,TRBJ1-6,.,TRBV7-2,TGTGCCAGCAGCTTAACGCGTTCACCCCTCCACTTT,CASSLTRSPLHF
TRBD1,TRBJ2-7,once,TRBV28,TGTGCCAGCAGTACCGGACAGGGGGCGTTCGAGCAGTACTTC,CASSTGQGAFEQYF
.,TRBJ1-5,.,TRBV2,TGTGCCAGCAGTGATAGAGGGCCAAATCAGCCCCAGCATTTT,CASSDRGPNQPQHF
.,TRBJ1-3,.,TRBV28,TGTGCCAGCAGTTTGTACAGTGACTCTGGAAACACCATATATTTT,CASSLYSDSGNTIYF
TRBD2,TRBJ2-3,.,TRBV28,TGTGCCAGCAGTTTACACCGAGCGGGGGGGGCAACAGATACGCAGTATTTT,CASSLHRAGGATDTQYF
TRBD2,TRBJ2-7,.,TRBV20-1,TGCAGTGCTAGTAGCGGGGTTAGCTCCTACGAGCAGTACTTC,CSASSGVSSYEQYF
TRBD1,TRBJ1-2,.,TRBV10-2,TGCGCCAGCAGTGAGTCGATGGGACAGGAGAAGGGCTACACCTTC,CASSESMGQEKGYTF
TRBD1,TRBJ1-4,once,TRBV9,TGTGCCAGTCAGGGGGCTGGGGAAAAACTGTTTTTT,CASQGAGEKLFF
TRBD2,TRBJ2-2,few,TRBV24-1,TGTGCCACCAGTGATTCCCCGGTGCTAGCGGTAAACACCGGGGAGCTGTTTTTT,CATSDSPVLAVNTGELFF
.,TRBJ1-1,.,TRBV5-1,TGCGCCAGCAGCTTGGGGGGGCTGAAGAACACTGAAGCTTTCTTT,CASSLGGLKNTEAFF
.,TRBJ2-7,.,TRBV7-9,TGTGCCAGCAGCGCCACTAGCAGGAGCTCCTACGAGCAGTACTTC,CASSATSRSSYEQYF
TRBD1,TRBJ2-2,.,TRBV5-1,TGCGCCAGCAGCTGGCTGGGACAGTTGAACACCGGGGAGCTGTTTTTT,CASSWLGQLNTGELFF
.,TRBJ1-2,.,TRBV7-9,TGTGCCAGCAGCTTAGCGATTAACAGGGAAGGCTACACCTTC,CASSLAINREGYTF
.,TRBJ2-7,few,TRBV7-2,TGTGCCAGCAGCTTACGCGCAGGGGTGACCTACGAGCAGTACTTC,CASSLRAGVTYEQYF
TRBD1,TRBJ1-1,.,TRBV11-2,TGTGCCAGCAGCTCGACGGGGCAGGGGGCGTCAATAAAAGCTTTCTTT,CASSSTGQGASIKAFF
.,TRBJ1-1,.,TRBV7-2,TGTGCCAGCAGCTTACAGGGCCCGAACACTGAAGCTTTCTTT,CASSLQGPNTEAFF
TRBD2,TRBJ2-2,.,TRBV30,TGTGCCTGGAGTAGTCTAGCGGGAGTCACCGGGGAGCTGTTTTTT,CAWSSLAGVTGELFF
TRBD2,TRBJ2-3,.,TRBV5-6,TGTGCCAGCAGGCAGGAGCGGGGGTTCACAGATACGCAGTATTTT,CASRQERGFTDTQYF
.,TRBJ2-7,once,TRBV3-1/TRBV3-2,TGTGCCAGCAGCCAAGACCGGTTATGGGAGCAGTACTTC,CASSQDRLWEQYF
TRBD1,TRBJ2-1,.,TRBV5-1,TGCGCCAGCAGTCCTCGGGAAGGGACAGCATACAATGAGCAGTTCTTC,CASSPREGTAYNEQFF
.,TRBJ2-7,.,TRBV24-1,TGTGCCACCAGTGGAACACCCACCTACGAGCAGTACTTC,CATSGTPTYEQYF
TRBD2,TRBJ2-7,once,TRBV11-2,TGTGCCAGCAGCTTAGCCCCGGGACTACAATACGAGCAGTACTTC,CASSLAPGLQYEQYF
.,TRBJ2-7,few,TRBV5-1,TGCGCCAGCAGCTTGAGGGGCAGAAACTACGAGCAGTACTTC,CASSLRGRNYEQYF
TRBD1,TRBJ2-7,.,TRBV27,TGTGCCAGCAGAAGACAGGGAAAAACCTACGAGCAGTACTTC,CASRRQGKTYEQYF
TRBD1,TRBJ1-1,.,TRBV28,TGTGCCAGCAGTACCCCCGCGACAGGGCCTAAGGGGGACACTGAAGCTTTCTTT,CASSTPATGPKGDTEAFF
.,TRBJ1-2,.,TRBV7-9,TGTGCCAGCAGCAAACCACAGGAGAACTATGGCTACACCTTC,CASSKPQENYGYTF